This T cell receptor beta chain was sequenced in a study of persistence of HIV-infected CD4 T cells. For the study at large: Median time on suppressive ART was seven to nine years. Blood samples, up to about 200 mL, came from multiple time points, except a couple of leukapheresis donors sampled once. Anti-CD3/anti-CD28 stimulation activated a higher proportion of cells than antigen stimulation, with lower memory fraction.

Comment on this clone: Antigen unknown.

Anti-CD3/anti-CD28 beads served as a nonspecific positive control stimulus. Responding CD4+ T cells were sorted by upregulation of both CD40 ligand and CD69. Trimming removed 8 bases at V and 8 bases at J, with 12 bases between. Germline CDR1 and CDR2: SEHNR and FQNEAQ (reference sequence). The length of the CDR3 is 11 residues. The immunoSEQ assay was version 4, run in survey mode. Repertoires were generated with immunoSEQ multiplex PCR, while TCRdb's copy carries only in-frame clones and drops some. The data contain around 47,000 clones, about 89% of them singletons. The rearrangement links TRBV7-9 to TRBJ1-1; no clear D gene. This specimen was CD4+ T cells sorted from PBMCs after approximately 18-hour stimulation, taken from a patient who received antiretroviral therapy. The origin of this receptor is an adult man with HIV who was CMV-seropositive. The CDR3 DNA reads as TGTGCCAGCCGCCCCACGGTGGAAGCTTTCTTT. This translates into CASRPTVEAFF. The full variable domain, its missing parts supplied by reference TRBV7-9 and TRBJ1-1, is DTGVSQNPRHKITKRGQNVTFRCDPISEHNRLYWYRQTLGQGPEFLTYFQNEAQLEKSRLLSDRFSAERPKGSFSTLEIQRTEQGDSAMYLCASRPTVEAFFGQGTRLTVV.